This entry features one TCR beta chain sequence. Its antigen is not yet known. Base-call qualities are not available, and no considerably larger clone is one nucleotide away. The CDR3 measures 15 amino acids from cysteine to phenylalanine. Only the CDR3 DNA is retained, 45 bases long and in frame from the first base. V is cut back by 2 bases and J by 7 bases, with 10 bases in the junction unmatched. CDR1 and CDR2, looked up from the germline V gene, are MGHRA and YSYEKL. This specimen belongs to a study of primary melanoma T cells and metastatic recurrence (TCRdb year 2020). The study in broad terms: The cohort consisted of around 200 primary melanomas of stage T2 to T4, each more than 1 mm thick. Whether T-cell fraction and T-cell repertoire clonality in primary melanoma tumors predicted patient outcome was tested in the study. The T-cell fraction measured by TCR beta sequencing was weighed against progression-free survival, the clinical outcome chosen for the comparison. The sequencing-derived T-cell fraction was compared with histopathological grading of tumor-infiltrating lymphocytes.

Patients had primary melanoma that had been surgically resected and was considered potentially curable but at risk of metastatic recurrence. The protocol used for the library was the immunoSEQ multiplex PCR assay. Primary melanoma tumor tissue was subjected to high-throughput sequencing of the T-cell receptor beta chain. In the original analysis: TCRB CDR3 sharing between samples and the distribution of insertions and deletions were included in the repertoire analyses. The predictive value of the T-cell fraction was ranked against histopathological variables by a gradient-boosted model. TCRdb retrieved this table from immuneACCESS and kept in-frame rearrangements only. Not all clones are present; in checked studies, unresolved V genes account for under half, and no reason is known for the remainder. V and J calls and clone size are given by that table; D and trimming were obtained from the DNA. Here the sample has about 1,500 clones; less than 90% occur a single time. The ten largest account for roughly an eighth of the sample.

Broad study findings and their caveats: An effective T-cell-mediated antitumor response in primary melanoma was presented by the authors only as a suggestion rather than as a demonstrated mechanism. Protection appeared to be conferred by a T-cell fraction above 20% regardless of ulceration status, mitotic rate or nodal disease. Progression-free survival was reportedly predicted by the tumor T-cell fraction independently of age, mitotic rate, ulceration and thickness. Progression-free survival prediction was reportedly improved more by adding T-cell fraction to tumor thickness than by adding any other histopathological variable.

Recombination connected TRBV4-1 to TRBJ2-7; 8 middle bases align to TRBD1. The sequence was obtained from a human donor with melanoma. The sequenced sample was melanoma tumor tissue. The CDR3 region: CASSQSQGAIGEQYF. The DNA is as follows: TGCGCCAGCAGCCAAAGTCAGGGGGCGATTGGAGAGCAGTACTTC.